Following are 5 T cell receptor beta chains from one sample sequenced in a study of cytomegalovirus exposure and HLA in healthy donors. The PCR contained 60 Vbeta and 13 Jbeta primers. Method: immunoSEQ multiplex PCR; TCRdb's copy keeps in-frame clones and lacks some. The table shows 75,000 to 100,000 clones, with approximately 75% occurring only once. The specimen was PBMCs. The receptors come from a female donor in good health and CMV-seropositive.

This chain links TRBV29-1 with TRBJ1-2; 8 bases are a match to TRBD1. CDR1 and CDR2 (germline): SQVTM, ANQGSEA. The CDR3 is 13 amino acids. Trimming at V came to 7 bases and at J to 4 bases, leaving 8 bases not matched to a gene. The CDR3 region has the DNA TGCAGCGCAACGACAGGGGAGGGCTATGGCTACACCTTC. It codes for CSATTGEGYGYTF.

CDR3 loop: CSETRGTNYGYTF. As DNA, the CDR3 is TGCAGCGAGACCCGGGGGACTAACTATGGCTACACCTTC. The J gene is TRBJ1-2, the V gene TRBV29-1; D is possibly TRBD1 (5 bases). Germline V gene data show CDR1 as SQVTM and CDR2 as ANQGSEA. Trimming pared 7 bases from V and 0 bases from J, leaving 12 bases between. The CDR3 is 13 amino acids.

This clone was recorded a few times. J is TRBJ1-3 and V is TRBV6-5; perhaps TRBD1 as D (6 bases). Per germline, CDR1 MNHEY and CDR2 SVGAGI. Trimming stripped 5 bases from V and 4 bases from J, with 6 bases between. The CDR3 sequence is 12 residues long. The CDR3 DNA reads TGTGCCAGCAGTGGACAGGGAAACACCATATATTTT. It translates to CASSGQGNTIYF.

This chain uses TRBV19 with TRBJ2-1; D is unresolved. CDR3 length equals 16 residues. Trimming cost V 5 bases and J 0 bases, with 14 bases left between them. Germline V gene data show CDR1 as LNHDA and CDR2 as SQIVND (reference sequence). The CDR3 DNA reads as TGTGCCAGTAGTGATATACTGACAAGCTCCTACAATGAGCAGTTCTTC. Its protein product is CASSDILTSSYNEQFF.

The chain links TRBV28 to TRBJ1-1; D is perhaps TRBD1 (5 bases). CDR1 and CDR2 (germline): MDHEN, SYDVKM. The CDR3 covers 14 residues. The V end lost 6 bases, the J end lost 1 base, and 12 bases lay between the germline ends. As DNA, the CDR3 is TGTGCCAGCAGGACGTACAGGCCGAACACTGAAGCTTTCTTT. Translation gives CASRTYRPNTEAFF.